Following are 21 T cell receptor beta chains from one sample sequenced in a study of blood T cell repertoires in COVID-19. Clones were read by immunoSEQ multiplex PCR, and TCRdb kept only the in-frame ones, dropping some. The data hold about 440,000 clones, with roughly 91% observed a single time. Sequenced material: PBMCs or T cells enriched from blood (not recorded which). These receptors were collected from a man aged 18 to 30 who had recovered from COVID-19.

The chain carries TRBV2 and TRBJ2-7; TRBD1 is a possible D gene (6 bases). This CDR3 has 13 amino acids. Germline-derived CDR1 and CDR2 are SNHLY and FYNNEI. V lost 7 bases to trimming and J lost 3 bases, with 13 bases between them. The CDR3 bases are TGTGCCAGCACTCTCTACAGGGTCTACGAGCAGTACTTC. It codes for CASTLYRVYEQYF. Full variable domain (outside the CDR3, taken from reference TRBV2 and TRBJ2-7): EPEVTQTPSHQVTQMGQEVILRCVPISNHLYFYWYRQILGQKVEFLVSFYNNEISEKSEIFDDQFSVERPDGSNFTLKIRSTKLEDSAMYFCASTLYRVYEQYFGPGTRLTVT.

CDR3: CASTPEATVSHTQYF. CDR3 coding DNA: TGTGCCAGCACCCCCGAGGCGACAGTCTCACATACGCAGTATTTT. The chain combines TRBV27 with TRBJ2-3; possible D gene TRBD1, 5 bases. V was clipped by 7 bases and J by 7 bases, with 21 bases between them. Germline CDR1 reads MNHEY; CDR2 reads SMNVEV (reference sequence). The CDR3 length is 15 residues.

The rearrangement links TRBV7-6 to TRBJ1-1; D perhaps matches TRBD1 (6 bases). This CDR3 contains 15 residues. Germline CDR1 is SGHVS and CDR2 is FNYEAQ. Between the trimmed V and J ends, which lost 2 bases and 10 bases, there was a span of 20 bases. CDR3 region: CASSLNQGPGPVAFF. CDR3 nucleotide sequence: TGTGCCAGCAGCTTAAACCAGGGGCCGGGACCTGTAGCTTTCTTT.

CDR3 nucleotide sequence: TGTGCCAGCAGCTTAGGTCTCGCCGGGACAGCAAATTCACCCCTCCACTTT. Its protein is CASSLGLAGTANSPLHF. The rearrangement joins TRBV7-2 to TRBJ1-6, with 7 nucleotides matching TRBD1. CDR1 and CDR2 (germline): SGHTA, FQGNSA. The CDR3 runs to 17 residues. J was trimmed by 7 bases and V by 1 base; bases with no gene match: 10.

This clone was recorded a few times. J is TRBJ2-7 and V is TRBV7-7, with 8 nucleotides matching TRBD2. The germline V gene encodes CDR1 SSHAT and CDR2 FNYEAQ (reference sequence). CDR3 length: 15 residues. J lost 5 bases, V lost 3 bases, and 9 bases had no gene match. The CDR3 region has the DNA TGTGCCAGCAGCTTGTCCGGGACTAGAAGGCACGAGCAGTACTTC. Protein sequence: CASSLSGTRRHEQYF.

This clone was counted a single time. The chain uses TRBV18 and TRBJ1-4; D may be TRBD1 (5 bases). Germline CDR1 and CDR2: KGHSH and LQKENI. V lost 1 base, J lost 1 base, and 10 bases lay in between. This CDR3 has 16 amino acids. Written as DNA, the CDR3 is TGTGCCAGCTCACCACGCTTGGGGGGAACTAATGAAAAACTGTTTTTT. Protein sequence: CASSPRLGGTNEKLFF.

The genes are TRBV5-4 and TRBJ2-2, with 8 bases lining up with TRBD1. The CDR3 runs to 19 residues. V dropped 2 bases and J dropped 5; count of bases not matched to a gene: 17. Germline values: CDR1 SGHNT, CDR2 YYREEE (reference sequence). In DNA form, the CDR3 reads TGTGCCAGCAGCTTTGGGGACAGGAGTCCAGGCTTAAGGACCGGGGAGCTGTTTTTT. It codes for CASSFGDRSPGLRTGELFF.

The chain is built from TRBV5-5 and TRBJ2-7, with TRBD2 matching 10 bases. V shed 5 bases and J 2 bases; nucleotides not matched to a gene: 7. The germline gives CDR1 SGHKS, CDR2 YYEKEE (reference sequence). The CDR3 runs 15 residues. The CDR3 reads CASSGLAVMTYEQYF. Written as DNA, the CDR3 is TGTGCCAGCAGTGGACTAGCGGTTATGACCTACGAGCAGTACTTC. Supplemented by reference TRBV5-5 and TRBJ2-7, the full variable domain reads DAGVTQSPTHLIKTRGQQVTLRCSPISGHKSVSWYQQVLGQGPQFIFQYYEKEERGRGNFPDRFSARQFPNYSSELNVNALLLGDSALYLCASSGLAVMTYEQYFGPGTRLTVT.

This clone was seen ten or more times. Other DNA variants within this sample encode the same CDR3. The chain employs TRBV2 and TRBJ1-2; D gene ambiguous. The ends were cut back, 1 base at V and 5 bases at J, with 5 bases in the middle. The CDR3 length is 12 residues. From germline, CDR1 is SNHLY and CDR2 FYNNEI. The CDR3 protein is CASSEGVYGYTF. In DNA form, the CDR3 reads TGTGCCAGCAGTGAAGGAGTTTATGGCTACACCTTC.

The V call is TRBV30, the J call TRBJ1-1; possible D gene TRBD1, 6 bases. The germline CDR1 and CDR2 sequences are GTSNPN and SVGIG (reference sequence). V was trimmed by 5 bases and J by 1 base, leaving 20 bases between them. The CDR3 is 16 residues long. The CDR3 DNA reads TGTGCCTGGCCAGACCTCTCGGGACACGCGAACACTGAAGCTTTCTTT. Translating it yields CAWPDLSGHANTEAFF. Looking up the rest from reference TRBV30 and TRBJ1-1 gives the full variable domain: SQTIHQWPATLVQPVGSPLSLECTVEGTSNPNLYWYRQAAGRGLQLLFYSVGIGQISSEVPQNLSASRPQDRQFILSSKKLLLSDSGFYLCAWPDLSGHANTEAFFGQGTRLTVV.

V gene TRBV5-4 combines with J gene TRBJ2-1; 7 bases agree with TRBD2. The germline V gene has CDR1 SGHNT and CDR2 YYREEE (reference sequence). V lost 4 bases to trimming and J lost 6 bases; unmatched junction nucleotides: 10. This CDR3 has 15 amino acids. The CDR3 DNA is TGTGCCAGCAGCCCCGGGGCGGGAGTTTTCAATGAGCAGTTCTTC. Translation: CASSPGAGVFNEQFF.

CDR3 amino acids: CASSESRAGGADTEAFF. The CDR3 nucleotides are TGTGCCAGCAGTGAATCCAGGGCGGGGGGCGCGGACACTGAAGCTTTCTTT. V and J are TRBV25-1 and TRBJ1-1; the D gene is possibly TRBD1 (6 bases). The germline V and J ends were trimmed by 1 base and 3 bases, with 18 bases remaining between them. Looked up from germline, CDR1 is MGHDK and CDR2 is SYGVNS. The CDR3 runs 17 residues.

This CDR3 reads CASSYSTQTAYEQYF. The DNA of the CDR3 is TGTGCCAGCAGTTACTCGACTCAGACCGCCTACGAGCAGTACTTC. The V and J genes are TRBV6-5 and TRBJ2-7, with no clear D. Germline V gives CDR1 MNHEY, CDR2 SVGAGI. Trimming cost V 0 bases and J 2 bases, with 11 bases left between them. CDR3 length: 15 residues.

The chain recombines TRBV10-3 with TRBJ1-5, with D perhaps TRBD1 (5 bases). This CDR3 comprises 13 residues. Trimming took off 6 bases at V and 7 bases at J, with 13 bases between the two ends. Germline lookup yields CDR1 ENHRY and CDR2 SYGVKD. In DNA form, the CDR3 reads TGTGCCATCAGGGGGGGGGTAGGCCAGCCCCAGCATTTT. This translates into CAIRGGVGQPQHF.

The chain recombines TRBV5-1 with TRBJ1-1, with D possibly matching TRBD1 (5 bases). This CDR3 is built from 14 residues. Germline V gene data show CDR1 as SGHRS and CDR2 as YFSETQ. Deletions cut 4 bases from V and 5 bases from J, with 15 bases between. CDR3 DNA: TGCGCCAGCAGCATGGACACCTCGAGGACTGAAGCTTTCTTT. This encodes CASSMDTSRTEAFF.

The chain couples TRBV29-1 to TRBJ2-3; D uncertain. The CDR3 runs to 13 residues. V was clipped by 8 bases and J by 3 bases, with 15 bases between them. The germline V gene has CDR1 SQVTM and CDR2 ANQGSEA. CDR3 loop: CSPVAADTDTQYF. Here the CDR3 DNA reads TGCAGCCCGGTGGCCGCAGATACAGATACGCAGTATTTT.

This clone was seen just once. The J gene is TRBJ1-1, the V gene TRBV27, with D perhaps TRBD1 (5 bases). Germline V gives CDR1 MNHEY, CDR2 SMNVEV (reference sequence). Trimming cost V 6 bases and J 5 bases, with 16 bases left between them. This CDR3 contains 14 residues. CDR3 protein: CASSSPRRGTEAFF. CDR3 nucleotides: TGTGCCAGCAGCTCCCCCAGGAGGGGAACTGAAGCTTTCTTT.

CDR3 sequence: CASSELGQGRTEAFF. DNA for the CDR3: TGTGCCAGCAGTGAATTAGGGCAGGGCAGGACTGAAGCTTTCTTT. The chain is built from TRBV6-1 and TRBJ1-1; D is perhaps TRBD1 (5 bases). The V gene lost 2 bases and the J gene lost 5 bases, with 15 bases spanning the gap. The V gene's germline CDR1 is MNHNS and CDR2 SASEGT. The CDR3 is 15 residues long.

The J gene is TRBJ2-2, the V gene TRBV27, with D possibly matching TRBD1 (6 bases). Between the trimmed V and J ends, which lost 6 bases and 7 bases, there was a span of 12 bases. CDR1 and CDR2 (germline): MNHEY, SMNVEV (reference sequence). The CDR3 covers 13 residues. The CDR3 DNA is TGTGCCAGCAGACCTGGACAGCTCGGGGAGCTGTTTTTT. Its translation is CASRPGQLGELFF.

The chain links TRBV11-3 to TRBJ1-2; D call uncertain. Deletions cut 1 base from V and 7 bases from J, with 16 bases between. From germline, CDR1 is SGHNT and CDR2 YENEEA. CDR3 length equals 15 residues. CDR3 sequence: CASSLGGSPLVGYTF. The CDR3 nucleotides read TGTGCCAGCAGCTTAGGCGGGAGTCCCTTGGTTGGCTACACCTTC. Drawing the rest from reference TRBV11-3 and TRBJ1-2, the complete variable domain is EAGVVQSPRYKIIEKKQPVAFWCNPISGHNTLYWYLQNLGQGPELLIRYENEEAVDDSQLPKDRFSAERLKGVDSTLKIQPAELGDSAVYLCASSLGGSPLVGYTFGSGTRLTVV.

This chain connects TRBV11-2 to TRBJ1-1; TRBD1 might be the D (5 bases). The V end was cut by 5 bases, the J end by 8 bases, with 18 bases between. From germline, CDR1 is SGHAT and CDR2 FQNNGV. The length of the CDR3 is 14 residues. The CDR3 is CASSLYSDRTEAFF. The DNA of the CDR3 is TGTGCCAGCAGCCTCTACTCCGACAGAACCGAAGCTTTCTTT.